Below, one T cell receptor beta chain is given with its context. Profiling relied on immunoSEQ multiplex PCR, and the TCRdb table lists in-frame clones only, not all of them. The data hold roughly 280,000 clones, with 80% to 90% observed a single time. CDR3 length: 15 amino acids. With V trimmed by 6 bases and J by 3 bases, 9 bases remained unmatched. Germline V gives CDR1 ENHRY, CDR2 SYGVKD. The source of the sample is a study of blood T cell repertoires in COVID-19. For the study at large: From T cells, B-cell-depleted T cells, or PBMCs came the material, which was cDNA or gDNA.

Source material: PBMCs or T cells enriched from blood (not recorded which). The rearrangement uses TRBV10-3 and TRBJ2-5, with TRBD2 matching over 8 bases. The sequence was collected from a woman aged 18-29 years who had recovered from COVID-19. CDR3 loop: CAIRPTGAGEETQYF. The CDR3 nucleotides are TGTGCCATCAGGCCCACTGGAGCGGGGGAAGAGACCCAGTACTTC.